This T cell receptor beta chain stems from a study of Ad26.COV2.S vaccination and SARS-CoV-2 variants. Study-wide results and limits: Spike-specific responses of CD8+ and CD4+ T cells were reported to display substantial breadth after vaccination.

The table came from immunoSEQ multiplex PCR; TCRdb's copy has only in-frame clones and leaves some out. The table has roughly 350,000 clones, roughly 90% seen once. Germline V gene lookup returns CDR1 SGHAT and CDR2 FQNNGV. CDR3 length equals 14 residues. On this clone: Antigen specificity is unknown. A junction end diverges from the germline sequence, so it may reflect a read error.

Treatment of the sample: some 20 received Ad26.COV2.S at low or high dose, single or two shots; roughly 5 received placebo; per-sample allocation not given. Vaccine and placebo recipients were sampled on day 63 after the first injection. This specimen consisted of peripheral blood, obtained in a trial of Ad26.COV2.S vaccine versus placebo. This TCR was recovered from a person aged 18 to 65 who received the Ad26.COV2.S COVID-19 vaccine or a placebo. J is TRBJ1-1 and V is TRBV11-2; tentative D call: TRBD1 (5 bases). The CDR3: CASTLQVGGTEAFF. CDR3 sequence (DNA): TGTGCCAGCACCTTACAGGTTGGGGGGACTGAAGCTTTCTTT.